Each of the 6 T cell receptor beta chains below was sequenced from the same sample in a study of CDR3 diversity in severe acne. TCRdb itself ran the PCR reads through MiXCR, one entry per CDR3 protein. This sample has roughly 100,000 distinct CDR3 sequences, with under 60% found just once. The sequenced sample consisted of blood. The receptors were gathered from a male donor with acne.

The genes are TRBV25-1 and TRBJ1-6; TRBD1 aligns across 7 bases. The germline CDR1 and CDR2 sequences are MGHDK and SYGVNS. This CDR3 contains 13 residues. Germline trimming cut 4 bases from V and 10 bases from J; bases unmatched to any gene: 4. The CDR3 sequence is CASSATGLSPLHF. The CDR3 DNA reads TGTGCCAGCAGTGCGACAGGGTTATCACCCCTCCACTTT.

This clonotype was picked up a small number of times. The chain uses TRBV19 and TRBJ2-7; D might be TRBD1 or TRBD2, each matching 5 bases. Trimming pared 1 base from V and 0 bases from J, leaving 13 bases between. Per germline, CDR1 LNHDA and CDR2 SQIVND (reference sequence). This CDR3 has 16 residues. The CDR3 sequence is CASSIGRSGASYEQYF. CDR3 coding DNA: TGTGCCAGTAGTATAGGCCGGTCCGGGGCCTCCTACGAGCAGTACTTC.

About this clonotype itself: This may come from a read error, since a much larger clone is one base off. J is TRBJ2-1 and V is TRBV7-2; 8 bases are a match to TRBD1. This CDR3 region has 15 residues. The germline V gene has CDR1 SGHTA and CDR2 FQGNSA. V trimming: 1 base; J trimming: 6 bases; junction bases outside the gene matches: 5. The CDR3, as DNA: TGTGCCAGCAGCTTAGACCACAGGGGGGTCAATGAGCAGTTCTTC. Its translation is CASSLDHRGVNEQFF.

The chain couples TRBV7-2 to TRBJ2-7; D might be TRBD2 (6 bases). V was pared by 1 base and J by 0 bases, with 13 bases between. The CDR3 covers 16 residues. Per the germline V gene, CDR1 is SGHTA and CDR2 is FQGNSA. The CDR3 DNA sequence: TGTGCCAGCAGCTTAGTCGGCGGGACCACCTCCTACGAGCAGTACTTC. This encodes CASSLVGGTTSYEQYF.

Comments on this clonotype: This CDR3 fails to terminate in the conserved phenylalanine or tryptophan, so it likely reflects a read error. The DNA is omitted, as the CDR3 cannot be located on it reliably, and the CDR3 follows TCRdb's listing. V is TRBV14 and J is TRBJ1-6; TRBD1 is the table's D call and was not checked against the DNA. A total of 18 residues make up the CDR3, ends included. Germline loops: CDR1 SGHDN, CDR2 FVKESK. The chain's CDR3 is CASSQEVTGAHYGYTFGS.

As concerns this clonotype: The junction and the germline gene differ at one end; a read error may be behind it. CDR3 in DNA: TGCGCCAGCGGTGAGACAGGGGGTAGCAATCAGCCCCAGCATTTT. Its translation is CASGETGGSNQPQHF. The V and J genes are TRBV10-2 and TRBJ1-5, with 9 bases matching TRBD1. This CDR3 comprises 15 residues. Looked up from germline, CDR1 is WSHSY and CDR2 is SAAADI.